Described below is a single TCR beta chain sequence and its context. Its antigen remains unknown. The method was immunoSEQ multiplex PCR; TCRdb's version includes in-frame clones alone and lacks a portion of them. The sample has over 100,000 clones, 75% to 90% seen once. This specimen comes from a study of cytotoxic CD8 clonotypes in ibrutinib-treated CLL. As for the study in general: Response samples were drawn at a median of about twelve months of treatment, range 6 to 36. Average yields of approximately 260,000 productive templates and 75,000 to 100,000 productive rearrangements characterized the samples. Study observations and caveats: Different sampling times were used for sustained-remission and progressing patients.

J lost 0 bases, V lost 4 bases, and 6 bases had no gene match. The germline gives CDR1 SGHDN, CDR2 FVKESK. The CDR3 is 15 residues long. The sequences come from PBMCs, collected after 24 months of ibrutinib treatment. The source is a human donor with chronic lymphocytic leukemia. The V call is TRBV14, the J call TRBJ2-7; 7 bases agree with TRBD1. The CDR3 DNA is TGTGCCAGCAGCCCTCCGGGACAGAACTCCTACGAGCAGTACTTC. Protein sequence: CASSPPGQNSYEQYF.